This TCR beta chain is drawn from a study of human T cells and chemical hapten exposure. Overall study: Reading of the patch tests, which applied 0.01% DPC to the upper back, occurred at 6 days.

The sample's time point: patch test 1, 2 weeks after DPC sensitization. Treatment indicated: therapeutic diphenylcyclopropenone sensitization with weekly scalp DPC. Each donor was an alopecia patient between 18 and 70 years of age who qualified for DPC. Germline V gene lookup returns CDR1 LNHDA and CDR2 SQIVND (reference sequence). V dropped 6 bases and J dropped 4 bases, with 19 bases sitting between them. CDR3 size: 15 residues. This clonotype was detected ten times or more. TCRdb re-called the RACE reads with MiXCR, one entry per CDR3 protein. Seen here are about 380,000 distinct CDR3 sequences, approximately 4.4% observed once, and the top ten hold about 2.2%.

The sequence derives from a woman aged 45-65 years with alopecia areata. Some clones in this sample may be carry-over from other donors' samples. Sequencing used whole blood, obtained in connection with sensitization to the hapten diphenylcyclopropenone (DPC). V gene TRBV19 combines with J gene TRBJ2-7; tentatively, D is TRBD2 (5 bases). The CDR3 region is CASRIVRETLYEQYF. Written as DNA, the CDR3 is TGTGCCAGTAGAATCGTAAGGGAGACTCTTTACGAGCAGTACTTC.